The 11 T cell receptor beta chains below come from one sample, sequenced in a study of T cells in Graves' hyperthyroidism and ophthalmopathy. RNA transcripts served as the template for amplifying TCR beta CDR3 regions. A first-round RT-PCR of the TCR CDR3 used the HTBI primer set. In TCRdb, the multiplex PCR reads were re-called with MiXCR into one record per CDR3 protein. In the table there are approximately 370,000 distinct CDR3 sequences, about a sixth of which are singletons. Sequenced: blood. Every receptor here comes from a woman in her twenties or thirties with Graves' hyperthyroidism that later progressed to Graves' ophthalmopathy.

This clonotype was recorded a few times. The chain is built from TRBV14 and TRBJ2-7, with 11 bases identical to TRBD1. Trimming removed 6 bases from V and 4 bases from J; junction bases left unmatched: 8. Germline CDR1 is SGHDN and CDR2 is FVKESK. The CDR3 is 15 residues long. The CDR3 spells CASSSVDRGLYEQYF. Written as DNA, the CDR3 is TGTGCCAGCAGTTCAGTGGACAGGGGGCTTTACGAGCAGTACTTC.

Details on this clonotype: Sequence at one end of the junction differs from germline and may be a read error. The J gene is TRBJ2-1, the V gene TRBV2; 7 nucleotides agree with TRBD2. This CDR3 has 17 amino acids. The germline V gene encodes CDR1 SNHLY and CDR2 FYNNEI. Written as DNA, the CDR3 is TGTGCCAGCAGCCCGAGACTAGCAGGAGGTAGACTTAGTGAGCAGTCCTTC. This translates into CASSPRLAGGRLSEQSF.

This clonotype was seen only a few times. With a much larger clone just one base away, this may be a read error. The CDR3 nucleotides read TGTGCCAGCCAGAGCGGGATAAACACCGGGGAGCTGTTTTTT. This sequence encodes CASQSGINTGELFF. V usage is TRBV27 and J usage is TRBJ2-2, with TRBD2 matching over 7 bases. CDR1 MNHEY and CDR2 SMNVEV come from the germline V gene (reference sequence). Unmatched junction bases numbered 5, after V lost 8 bases and J lost 2 bases. CDR3 length: 14 amino acids.

At least ten counts were recorded for this clonotype. The chain employs TRBV6-5 and TRBJ1-2; D gene unclear. The CDR3 runs 11 residues. The V end was cut by 2 bases, the J end by 2 bases, with 0 bases between. Per the germline V gene, CDR1 is MNHEY and CDR2 is SVGAGI. The CDR3 nucleotides are TGTGCCAGCAGTTACAACTATGGCTACACCTTC. The encoded protein is CASSYNYGYTF.

This clonotype was counted many times. The chain carries TRBV5-1 and TRBJ1-1; 10 bases are shared with TRBD1. From germline, CDR1 is SGHRS and CDR2 YFSETQ. The CDR3 contains 14 residues. The V gene end was trimmed by 3 bases and the J gene end by 14 bases; junction bases not matched to a gene: 13. CDR3 sequence: CASSSSSGTGVSFF. CDR3 DNA sequence: TGCGCCAGCAGCTCGTCTTCCGGGACAGGGGTAAGCTTCTTT. Looking up the rest from reference TRBV5-1 and TRBJ1-1 gives the full variable domain: KAGVTQTPRYLIKTRGQQVTLSCSPISGHRSVSWYQQTPGQGLQFLFEYFSETQRNKGNFPGRFSGRQFSNSRSEMNVSTLELGDSALYLCASSSSSGTGVSFFGQGTRLTVV.

In regard to this clonotype: A clone one base away is much larger, so this may be a read error. This chain connects TRBV2 to TRBJ2-3; the D gene is possibly TRBD1 (6 bases). Germline lookup yields CDR1 SNHLY and CDR2 FYNNEI. This CDR3 region has 13 residues. The CDR3 loop is CANSGLQGDTQYF. Here the CDR3 DNA reads TGTGCCAACAGTGGCCTCCAGGGGGATACGCAGTATTTT.

This clonotype occurred many times. V usage is TRBV11-1 and J usage is TRBJ1-1; unclear D gene. There are 18 residues in the CDR3. Germline CDR1 reads SGHAT; CDR2 reads FQDESV (reference sequence). Trimming shortened V by 5 bases and J by 3 bases, and 25 bases separated the two germline ends. The CDR3 DNA sequence: TGTGCCAGCAGCCCATCCACGCAGCAACAGCGCCGGTACACTGAAGCTTTCTTT. It yields the protein CASSPSTQQQRRYTEAFF.

This chain links TRBV12-3 or TRBV12-4 with TRBJ2-7, with 14 bases matching TRBD2. The V segment lost 4 bases and the J segment 7 bases; nucleotides outside the gene matches: 12. There are 17 residues in the CDR3. Here the CDR3 DNA reads TGTGCCAGCAGTTCTCCGGGACTAGCGGGAGTGGCAAGGGAGCAGTACTTC. Protein product: CASSSPGLAGVAREQYF.

The J gene is TRBJ2-4, the V gene TRBV5-1, with TRBD2 matching 10 bases. V trimming: 4 bases; J trimming: 5 bases; junction bases outside the gene matches: 9. CDR3 length: 16 amino acids. Germline lookup yields CDR1 SGHRS and CDR2 YFSETQ. DNA of the CDR3: TGCGCCAGCAGCGGCGGGACTAGCGAGGTCCAAAACATTCAGTACTTC. Its protein is CASSGGTSEVQNIQYF. The full variable domain, rest sourced from reference TRBV5-1 and TRBJ2-4, is KAGVTQTPRYLIKTRGQQVTLSCSPISGHRSVSWYQQTPGQGLQFLFEYFSETQRNKGNFPGRFSGRQFSNSRSEMNVSTLELGDSALYLCASSGGTSEVQNIQYFGAGTRLSVL.

This clonotype showed up just a few times. V usage is TRBV27 and J usage is TRBJ2-1; D is uncertain. V gave up 3 bases and J gave up 2 bases, with 11 bases separating them. Germline V gene lookup returns CDR1 MNHEY and CDR2 SMNVEV (reference sequence). This CDR3 comprises 15 residues. The CDR3 DNA reads as TGTGCCAGCAGTTTGCCCCCATCCCCCTACAATGAGCAGTTCTTC. Its translation: CASSLPPSPYNEQFF.

V gene TRBV12-3 or TRBV12-4 combines with J gene TRBJ2-7; D is unresolved. The CDR3 totals 12 residues. V shed 3 bases and J shed 5 bases, with 8 bases lying between them. The CDR3 nucleotides are TGTGCCAGCAGTTTCCCGGGCCACGAGCAGTACTTC. It specifies CASSFPGHEQYF.